This T cell receptor (beta chain) emerged from a study of cytomegalovirus exposure and HLA in healthy donors. Findings and limits, study-wide: More clonal expansion characterized HLA-associated TCR beta chains than equally common others in a later analysis. Association with HLA alleles at 0.05 false discovery rate was found for some 18,000 TCR beta sequences in a later analysis.

This clone was seen just once. No antigen is known for it. Germline V CDR1 and CDR2: SGHRS, YFSETQ. V was pared by 0 bases and J by 2 bases, with 7 bases between. The CDR3 is made up of 14 amino acids. The PCR employed 60 Vbeta primers together with 13 Jbeta primers. The repertoire was sequenced with immunoSEQ multiplex PCR; TCRdb's copy has only in-frame clones and lacks some. The sample contains 65,000 to 90,000 clones, around 80% of which appear only once. This TCR came from a man younger than 45 in good health and CMV-seronegative. Input material: PBMCs. V gene TRBV5-1 combines with J gene TRBJ2-3; TRBD2 is a possible D gene (5 bases). CDR3 nucleotides: TGCGCCAGCAGCTTGGTTGGACTCACAGATACGCAGTATTTT. Amino acids: CASSLVGLTDTQYF.